The next 31 T cell receptor beta chains were all read from a single sample in a study of PD-1 blockade in classical Hodgkin lymphoma. Time point defined: cycle 4 day 1 (C4D1), after less than 7 weeks of nivolumab. Every patient experienced relapse after autologous stem cell transplantation, and brentuximab vedotin exposure varied. Method: immunoSEQ multiplex PCR; TCRdb's copy keeps in-frame clones and lacks some. This table holds about 110,000 clones, roughly 89% found once. Sequencing was performed on peripheral blood mononuclear cells (PBMCs), taken before the fourth cycle of nivolumab. These receptors all come from a human donor with classical Hodgkin lymphoma.

This clone has only one observation. The chain carries TRBV18 and TRBJ2-1, with TRBD1 matching 9 bases. CDR1 and CDR2 from the germline V gene are KGHSH and LQKENI. CDR3 length: 16 amino acids. The J segment lost 5 bases and the V segment lost 8 bases, leaving 13 bases of the junction unmatched. This chain's CDR3 is CASKPGTGRSNNEQFF. The CDR3 DNA is TGTGCCAGCAAACCCGGGACAGGGCGTAGCAACAATGAGCAGTTCTTC.

The gene calls are TRBV4-3 and TRBJ2-7; TRBD2 matches 9 bases. Germline V gives CDR1 LGHNA, CDR2 YSLEER. The CDR3 is 17 residues long. With 1 base clipped from V and 3 bases from J, the junction kept 10 bases outside the gene matches. The CDR3 region has the DNA TGCGCCAGCAGCCAAGCTGTTAGCGGGAGTTCCATCTACGAGCAGTACTTC. This sequence encodes CASSQAVSGSSIYEQYF.

This sequence joins TRBV2 and TRBJ2-5; TRBD1 is a possible D gene (5 bases). V was pared by 7 bases and J by 7 bases, with 16 bases between. The CDR3 is 13 amino acids. CDR1 is SNHLY and CDR2 is FYNNEI in the germline V gene. The CDR3 spells CASTRAPQGTQYF. The CDR3 coding sequence is TGTGCCAGCACTCGGGCCCCTCAGGGGACCCAGTACTTC.

This clone was seen once. This sequence joins TRBV7-2 and TRBJ2-7; D remains ambiguous. The CDR3 spans 16 residues. Germline loops: CDR1 SGHTA, CDR2 FQGNSA. V was cut by 1 base and J by 3 bases, with 16 bases left in between. As DNA, the CDR3 is TGTGCCAGCAGCTTAGTTCGGCCACCTCTTTTCTACGAGCAGTACTTC. Amino acids: CASSLVRPPLFYEQYF.

The chain joins TRBV6-1 to TRBJ2-5, with TRBD2 matching 8 bases. The J segment lost 4 bases and the V segment lost 8 bases, leaving 9 bases of the junction unmatched. Germline values: CDR1 MNHNS, CDR2 SASEGT. The CDR3 is 14 residues long. The CDR3 nucleotides are TGTGCCAGCGGCGAAGCGGGAGACTTAGAGACCCAGTACTTC. As protein: CASGEAGDLETQYF.

V usage is TRBV4-2 and J usage is TRBJ2-3; TRBD2 matches 10 bases. V lost 0 bases, J lost 4 bases, and 7 bases stayed unmatched. The CDR3 is 17 amino acids. Germline CDR1 LGHNA, CDR2 YNFKEQ. The CDR3 loop reads CASSQDHSGRAADTQYF. Here the CDR3 DNA reads TGTGCCAGCAGCCAAGATCACAGCGGGAGGGCCGCAGATACGCAGTATTTT.

This rearrangement joins TRBV6-5 to TRBJ2-1; D possibly corresponds to TRBD2 (5 bases). This CDR3 has 15 amino acids. Germline loops: CDR1 MNHEY, CDR2 SVGAGI. Trimming shortened V by 4 bases and J by 9 bases, and 19 bases separated the two germline ends. This CDR3 is CASSSAATAGPEQFF. For the CDR3, the DNA is TGTGCCAGCAGTTCAGCGGCAACCGCTGGGCCTGAGCAGTTCTTC.

The genes are TRBV27 and TRBJ1-1; 8 nucleotides match TRBD1. There are 17 residues in the CDR3. The V and J ends lost 6 bases and 0 bases, in that order; junction bases with no gene match: 12. Germline CDR1 is MNHEY and CDR2 is SMNVEV (reference sequence). The CDR3 sequence is CASSSQQGALMNTEAFF. The CDR3 bases are TGTGCCAGCAGCTCACAGCAGGGGGCTCTAATGAACACTGAAGCTTTCTTT.

The chain is built from TRBV5-4 and TRBJ2-5, with D maybe TRBD1 (6 bases). Germline V gene lookup returns CDR1 SGHNT and CDR2 YYREEE (reference sequence). The CDR3 spans 15 residues. V lost 2 bases to trimming and J lost 7 bases, with 18 bases between them. Here the CDR3 DNA reads TGTGCCAGCAGCTTTCTTGGGGGCTTAGACGGGACCCAGTACTTC. Translated, it gives CASSFLGGLDGTQYF. The full variable domain, in which reference TRBV5-4 and TRBJ2-5 provide the parts outside the CDR3, is ETGVTQSPTHLIKTRGQQVTLRCSSQSGHNTVSWYQQALGQGPQFIFQYYREEENGRGNFPPRFSGLQFPNYSSELNVNALELDDSALYLCASSFLGGLDGTQYFGPGTRLLVL.

The chain is built from TRBV11-2 and TRBJ1-1, with TRBD1 as a possible D gene (5 bases). This CDR3 has 14 residues. Germline CDR1 SGHAT, CDR2 FQNNGV. V was shortened by 1 base and J by 1 base, with 7 bases between the two germline ends. Here the CDR3 reads CASSLVGGNTEAFF. The CDR3 nucleotides read TGTGCCAGCAGCTTAGTCGGGGGGAACACTGAAGCTTTCTTT.

This chain links TRBV7-9 with TRBJ2-7; D may be TRBD2 (5 bases). The CDR3 is 16 residues long. From germline, CDR1 is SEHNR and CDR2 FQNEAQ (reference sequence). The V end was cut by 4 bases, the J end by 5 bases, with 21 bases between. For the CDR3, the DNA is TGTGCCAGCAGCTCCAGGATCGCTGGCGGGCTCGACGAGCAGTACTTC. This sequence encodes CASSSRIAGGLDEQYF.

CDR3 nucleotides: TGTGCCACCAGCAGACCAGGGGCAGATACGCAGTATTTT. As protein: CATSRPGADTQYF. This sequence joins TRBV15 and TRBJ2-3; weak D call: TRBD1 (6 bases). The CDR3 sequence is 13 residues long. V dropped 2 bases and J dropped 4 bases, with 7 bases sitting between them. Germline assignment: CDR1 LNHNV and CDR2 YYDKDF (reference sequence).

The V and J genes are TRBV6-1 and TRBJ2-1; TRBD2 matches 11 bases. In germline, CDR1 is MNHNS, CDR2 SASEGT. The CDR3 runs to 16 residues. J lost 8 bases, V lost 3 bases, and 9 bases had no gene match. The CDR3 reads CASSETGVLAGDEQFF. CDR3 DNA: TGTGCCAGCAGTGAGACAGGGGTACTAGCGGGAGATGAGCAGTTCTTC.

This clone has just a few counts. The chain has TRBV5-5 and TRBJ2-7; D is possibly TRBD2 (5 bases). Germline CDR1 SGHKS, CDR2 YYEKEE (reference sequence). V was pared by 1 base and J by 6 bases, with 14 bases between. This CDR3 region has 14 residues. As DNA, the CDR3 is TGTGCCAGCAGCTTGTTTGGTAGCGTCGGCGAGCAGTACTTC. Amino acids: CASSLFGSVGEQYF.

V usage is TRBV6-5 and J usage is TRBJ2-7; 9 bases agree with TRBD1. V shed 4 bases, J shed 7 bases, and the junction held 8 bases outside the gene matches. The CDR3 contains 14 residues. Germline assignment: CDR1 MNHEY and CDR2 SVGAGI. The CDR3 loop reads CASSSPGQGWEQYF. The CDR3 bases are TGTGCCAGCAGTTCCCCGGGACAGGGCTGGGAGCAGTACTTC.

This rearrangement joins TRBV18 to TRBJ2-5; D uncertain. The germline V gene encodes CDR1 KGHSH and CDR2 LQKENI. The CDR3 has 15 residues. V dropped 2 bases and J dropped 5 bases, with 15 bases sitting between them. CDR3 sequence reads: CASSPNQALGETQYF. As DNA, the CDR3 is TGTGCCAGCTCACCAAACCAGGCGCTCGGGGAGACCCAGTACTTC. The whole variable domain, remainder taken from reference TRBV18 and TRBJ2-5, is NAGVMQNPRHLVRRRGQEARLRCSPMKGHSHVYWYRQLPEEGLKFMVYLQKENIIDESGMPKERFSAEFPKEGPSILRIQQVVRGDSAAYFCASSPNQALGETQYFGPGTRLLVL.

This chain joins TRBV28 and TRBJ2-1, with 10 bases matching TRBD2. V was pared by 4 bases and J by 3 bases, with 15 bases of the junction left unmatched. Germline V lookup: CDR1 MDHEN, CDR2 SYDVKM. The CDR3 runs to 19 residues. The DNA for the CDR3 is TGTGCCAGCAGTTATAAGGGTGGGCTAGCGGGAGTGAACTACAATGAGCAGTTCTTC. Its translation: CASSYKGGLAGVNYNEQFF.

The genes are TRBV7-9 and TRBJ2-2, with D perhaps matching TRBD2 (6 bases). The CDR3 extends over 15 amino acids. Trimming removed 5 bases at V and 6 bases at J, with 16 bases between. Germline loops: CDR1 SEHNR, CDR2 FQNEAQ (reference sequence). The CDR3 region has the DNA TGTGCCAGCAGCCCCGCCCCCGGGGAGGCCGGGGAGCTGTTTTTT. Residues: CASSPAPGEAGELFF.

The chain links TRBV2 to TRBJ2-6, with 11 bases lining up with TRBD1. CDR1 is SNHLY and CDR2 is FYNNEI in the germline V gene. This CDR3 contains 18 residues. After removal of 5 bases from V and 0 bases from J, the junction contained 6 bases not matched to a gene. The CDR3 is CASSTGTGGFSGANVLTF. The CDR3 DNA reads as TGTGCCAGCAGTACCGGGACAGGGGGATTCTCTGGGGCCAACGTCCTGACTTTC.

This sequence joins TRBV2 and TRBJ2-3; D perhaps matches TRBD2 (5 bases). The CDR3 contains 11 residues. V was clipped by 4 bases and J by 9 bases, with 8 bases between them. CDR1 is SNHLY and CDR2 is FYNNEI in the germline V gene. CDR3 in amino acids: CASSAGGTQYF. CDR3 DNA: TGTGCCAGCAGTGCAGGCGGGACGCAGTATTTT.

The gene calls are TRBV7-9 and TRBJ2-3; 8 nucleotides agree with TRBD2. Germline CDR1 SEHNR, CDR2 FQNEAQ (reference sequence). The J segment lost 4 bases and the V segment lost 0 bases, leaving 6 bases of the junction unmatched. The CDR3 is made up of 16 amino acids. The CDR3 is CASSLARAGVSDTQYF. The CDR3 bases are TGTGCCAGCAGCTTAGCGAGAGCGGGAGTTTCAGATACGCAGTATTTT.

This chain connects TRBV27 to TRBJ2-7; TRBD1 agrees at 8 bases. This CDR3 contains 13 residues. The germline V gene encodes CDR1 MNHEY and CDR2 SMNVEV (reference sequence). V trimming: 3 bases; J trimming: 7 bases; junction bases outside the gene matches: 5. CDR3 coding DNA: TGTGCCAGCAGTTTCCTACAGGGGGGAGAGCAGTACTTC. It codes for CASSFLQGGEQYF.

A few counts support this clone. The rearrangement links TRBV27 to TRBJ1-2; 10 bases are a match to TRBD1. The CDR3 consists of 15 residues. V lost 5 bases to trimming and J lost 5 bases; unmatched junction nucleotides: 8. CDR1 and CDR2 from the germline V gene are MNHEY and SMNVEV (reference sequence). The CDR3 loop reads CASSRRDRGAYGYTF. The CDR3 coding sequence is TGTGCCAGCAGTCGGCGGGACAGGGGAGCGTATGGCTACACCTTC.

This clone occurred once. The chain couples TRBV6-5 to TRBJ2-3, with D maybe TRBD1 (6 bases). Germline CDR1 is MNHEY and CDR2 is SVGAGI. With 8 bases removed from V and 2 bases from J, the gap between germline ends came to 11 bases. The CDR3 contains 13 residues. CDR3 in DNA: TGTGCCAGCTTCAACAGGGACACAGATACGCAGTATTTT. It yields the protein CASFNRDTDTQYF.

This clone was detected only once. The chain joins TRBV7-9 to TRBJ1-3, with a weak D call TRBD1 (5 bases). Trimming took 3 bases from V and 1 from J, leaving 10 bases between them. Germline assignment: CDR1 SEHNR and CDR2 FQNEAQ (reference sequence). CDR3 length: 15 residues. CDR3 amino acids: CASSFVRGSGNTIYF. CDR3 bases: TGTGCCAGCAGCTTCGTAAGGGGATCTGGAAACACCATATATTTT.

This chain joins TRBV6-6 and TRBJ2-3; 9 positions match TRBD2. This CDR3 is 15 amino acids long. V was pared by 6 bases and J by 5 bases, with 9 bases of the junction left unmatched. Germline V gene data show CDR1 as MNHNY and CDR2 as SVGAGI (reference sequence). CDR3 DNA: TGTGCCAGCAGAGAGCCGGGACTAGCTTTAGATACGCAGTATTTT. It translates to CASREPGLALDTQYF.

This chain joins TRBV18 and TRBJ2-5, with D uncertain. With 2 bases removed from V and 1 base from J, the gap between germline ends came to 14 bases. The CDR3 length is 16 residues. CDR1 and CDR2 from the germline V gene are KGHSH and LQKENI. The CDR3 bases are TGTGCCAGCTCACCATCTTCGTCCGGGTCCCAAGAGACCCAGTACTTC. This codes for CASSPSSSGSQETQYF.

In this sample, this clone turned up once. The chain has TRBV7-2 and TRBJ2-7; the match to TRBD1 covers 7 bases. Trimming removed 3 bases from V and 4 bases from J; junction bases left unmatched: 9. The CDR3 spans 15 residues. Germline V CDR1 and CDR2: SGHTA, FQGNSA. CDR3 sequence: CASSFAPGQTYEQYF. CDR3 coding DNA: TGTGCCAGCAGCTTCGCTCCGGGACAGACTTACGAGCAGTACTTC.

V is TRBV19 and J is TRBJ2-1; TRBD2 matches 8 bases. Germline lookup yields CDR1 LNHDA and CDR2 SQIVND (reference sequence). The CDR3 runs to 15 residues. The V and J ends lost 8 bases and 0 bases, in that order; junction bases with no gene match: 6. In DNA form, the CDR3 reads TGTGCCAGTCTAGCGGGTGGAAGCTCCTACAATGAGCAGTTCTTC. Its translation: CASLAGGSSYNEQFF.

This chain connects TRBV28 to TRBJ2-5, with 13 bases that match TRBD2. V was pared by 8 bases and J by 5 bases, with 20 bases of the junction left unmatched. Germline lookup yields CDR1 MDHEN and CDR2 SYDVKM. This CDR3 spans 19 amino acids. The CDR3 DNA sequence: TGTGCCAGCCGGGTCGGACTAGCGGGAGATGTAGGTGGTCGTGAGACCCAGTACTTC. Its protein product is CASRVGLAGDVGGRETQYF.

The rearrangement links TRBV7-9 to TRBJ1-1; TRBD1 might be the D (5 bases). Trimming removed 1 base from V and 1 base from J, with 10 bases in between. Germline lookup yields CDR1 SEHNR and CDR2 FQNEAQ (reference sequence). This CDR3 region has 15 residues. CDR3 sequence reads: CASSLDGGRNTEAFF. The CDR3 DNA is TGTGCCAGCAGCTTAGATGGGGGACGGAACACTGAAGCTTTCTTT.